This TCR beta chain derives from a study of cytomegalovirus exposure and HLA in healthy donors. Note on this clone: The antigen remains unidentified.

Study-wide results and caveats: Later on, a genetic analysis was performed. It linked a missense variant in DCLRE1C with V- and J-gene trimming of TCR beta. The study reported that TCR beta sequences accurately predicted HLA-A and HLA-B alleles in most subjects. HLA alleles showed associations with around 15,000 TCR beta sequences in a later analysis, at a 0.05 false discovery rate. Across HLA loci, a later analysis found differing TCR association rates, with DRB1 most and HLA-C fewest.

Primers for the PCR totalled 60 Vbeta and 13 Jbeta. Sequenced by immunoSEQ multiplex PCR; TCRdb stores in-frame clones only, minus some. The data hold 160,000 or so clones, with about three quarters observed a single time. Germline loops: CDR1 SNHLY, CDR2 FYNNEI. J lost 6 bases, V lost 4 bases, and 6 bases had no gene match. The length of the CDR3 is 14 residues. V and J are TRBV2 and TRBJ2-3; 8 positions agree with TRBD2. The sample comprised PBMCs. The sequence was collected from a woman aged 40 to 49 in good health and CMV-seronegative. The CDR3 here is CASSGRGGEDTQYF. DNA for the CDR3: TGTGCCAGCAGTGGACGGGGGGGTGAGGATACGCAGTATTTT.